This T cell receptor (beta chain) was sequenced in a study of naive and memory T cell subsets (dated by TCRdb to between 2016 and 2019). For the wider study: Sorted naive and memory T cell subsets from peripheral blood were analyzed in the study using a UMI-based, open-source pipeline for TCR alpha and beta sequencing. IgG serology results and the functional CMV T cell responses were in complete agreement. RNA was DNase-treated and reverse transcribed with TCR constant-region primers, mostly using SuperScript III.

Library method: UMI-ligation and nested PCR. To cover both TRBC1 and TRBC2, the beta constant-region primer consisted of an equimolar mix of two oligonucleotides. The ligated cDNA went through four rounds of PCR with nested alpha and beta constant-region primers together with the SP2 primer. A single-stranded oligonucleotide carrying the SP2 primer and a 12-nucleotide UMI was ligated to the 3' end of the cDNA by T4 RNA ligase 1. The ligation reaction was incubated at 16°C for about 20-25 hours. PCR2 was usually performed as a SYBR Green qPCR and halted at a preset threshold so that over-amplification would not occur. Every purification after the first one was done using Agencourt AMPure XP magnetic beads. Libraries were quantified by Qubit and checked on a TapeStation, where a main peak was expected near 650 bp. Pooled libraries were sequenced on an Illumina MiSeq with v2 2x251 paired-end kits, typically giving roughly 0.95-2.1 million reads per sample. Each sample library was pooled at 4 to 5 nM, and about 5-7% PhiX was included to improve cluster recognition. The paper's data handling went like this. Using tag matching that tolerated one base-pair mismatch, Decombinator assigned V and J genes to FASTQ reads that had been processed by Demultiplexor. Collapsinator relied on UMIs to fix sequencing errors as well as frequency errors caused by PCR heterogeneity. CDR3Translator translated TCRs and extracted CDR3s from the conserved cysteine to the FGXG phenylalanine, flagging non-productive sequences. Gini, Shannon entropy and inverse Simpson indices were calculated on repertoires subsampled to equal numbers of UMI-defined TCRs. Within the linear range, a power law was fitted by maximum likelihood to the distributions of clonotype abundance. Similar UMI counts, unique TCR numbers and clonal distributions were obtained with the pipeline and with MIGEC on one naive CD8 sample. Repertoires were searched for 7,000 to 7,500 CMV-associated CDR3 sequences compiled from VDJdb and a published dataset. TCRdb reprocessing: public reads trimmed at Q25 with fastp, clones called with MiXCR, in-frame beta chains kept. Each record represents a unique CDR3 protein, reported with the most common genes and DNA among its rows. TCRdb's processing, not the study's, gives the V and J calls here. The sample includes 20,000 to 25,000 distinct CDR3 sequences, with more than 7% observed a single time. Roughly 20% of the sample lies in the top ten.

Separate amplification of TCR alpha and beta chain libraries was performed from the second PCR step onward. Donor CMV status was determined by IFNgamma production from CD4+ T cells after overnight stimulation of fresh PBMCs with CMV viral lysate. CD4 T cells were positively selected using Miltenyi beads, after which CD8 T cells were positively selected from the CD4-negative fraction. Cells were stained for CD3, CD4, CD8, CD45RA, CD27 and a live/dead dye and were sorted on a BD Aria II into four subsets based on CD45RA and CD27. A few healthy volunteers provided blood, and the blood of each volunteer was split into CD4 and CD8 T cells and then into four differentiation subsets. Approximately 120 ml of peripheral blood was drawn per donor, and PBMC were isolated by Ficoll-Paque PLUS density-gradient centrifugation. Sorted cells were lysed in RLT buffer, and RNA was extracted with a Qiagen RNeasy kit and stored at -80°C.

From a lookup of the germline V gene (reference sequence), CDR1 and CDR2 are MNHNY and SVGAGI. From the cysteine through the phenylalanine, the CDR3 covers 17 amino acids. CDR3 DNA is the only sequence kept; it has 51 bases, read in frame from the first base. V is shortened by 3 bases, J by 1 base, and the region joining them spans 18 bases. This clonotype was observed many times. Its specific antigen is unknown. No base qualities exist here, and no much larger clone lies one base off it. Beyond this particular receptor, the publication reports: Following error correction, more than 95% of naive TCR sequences occurred only once, which made naive abundance distributions much steeper than those of memory subsets. A power law was followed by TCR abundance, with an exponent that differed between naive and memory subsets but was consistent across the three individuals. In both CD4 and CD8 cells, going from naive through CM, EM and EMRA, the Gini index went up while Shannon and inverse Simpson diversity went down. Each clonotype was defined as a single alpha or beta chain sequence rather than as a paired alpha/beta receptor. No ground truth was available to validate the repertoire findings for the naive and memory subsets. RNA-based TCR counts may be affected by expression changes linked to T cell activation and differentiation.

The sequence links TRBV6-6 to TRBJ1-1; the D gene is not confidently resolved. The material sequenced was central memory CD8+ T cells from blood. Interpreted using the paper, the cell subset or site label stands for: central memory, CD45RA- CD27+. The TCR sequence derives from a human donor in good health. The DNA sequence follows: TGTGCCAGCAGTTATCCGGACGGGATATCAACGAACACTGAAGCTTTCTTT. It encodes CASSYPDGISTNTEAFF.